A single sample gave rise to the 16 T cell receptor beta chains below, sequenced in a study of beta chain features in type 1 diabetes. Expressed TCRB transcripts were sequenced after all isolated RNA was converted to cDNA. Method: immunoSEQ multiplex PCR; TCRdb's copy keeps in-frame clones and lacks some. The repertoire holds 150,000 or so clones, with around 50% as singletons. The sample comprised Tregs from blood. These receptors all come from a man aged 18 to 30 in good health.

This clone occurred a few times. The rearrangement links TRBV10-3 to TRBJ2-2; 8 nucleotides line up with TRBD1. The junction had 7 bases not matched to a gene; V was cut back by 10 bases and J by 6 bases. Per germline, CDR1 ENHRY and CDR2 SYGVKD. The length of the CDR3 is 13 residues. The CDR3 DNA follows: TGTGCCAACCCCGACAGGGGCGCCGGGGAGCTGTTTTTT. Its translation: CANPDRGAGELFF.

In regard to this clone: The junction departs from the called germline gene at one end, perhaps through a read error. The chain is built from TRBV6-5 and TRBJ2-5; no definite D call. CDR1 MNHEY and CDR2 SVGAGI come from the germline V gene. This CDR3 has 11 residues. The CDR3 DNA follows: TGTGCCATCAGTGAGGAGGAGACCCAGTACTTC. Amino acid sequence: CAISEEETQYF.

This CDR3 is CASSLATGKETQYF. CDR3 coding DNA: TGTGCCAGCAGCTTAGCGACAGGGAAAGAGACCCAGTACTTC. The V and J genes are TRBV11-1 and TRBJ2-5; 7 bases line up with TRBD1. Germline V CDR1 and CDR2: SGHAT, FQDESV (reference sequence). The CDR3 is made up of 14 amino acids. J gave up 3 bases and V 0 bases, and 1 base lay outside the gene matches.

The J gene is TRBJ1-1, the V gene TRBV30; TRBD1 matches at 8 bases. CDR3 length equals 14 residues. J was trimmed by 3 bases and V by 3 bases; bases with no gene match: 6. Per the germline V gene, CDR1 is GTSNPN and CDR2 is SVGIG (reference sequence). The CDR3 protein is CAWSRGRWDTEAFF. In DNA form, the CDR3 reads TGTGCCTGGAGCAGGGGGCGATGGGACACTGAAGCTTTCTTT.

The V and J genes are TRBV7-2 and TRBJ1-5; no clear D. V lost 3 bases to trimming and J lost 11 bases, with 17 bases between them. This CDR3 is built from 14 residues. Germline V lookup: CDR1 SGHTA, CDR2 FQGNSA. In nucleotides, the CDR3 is TGTGCCAGCAGCTTCGGTCAAGATTCGATGGCCCAGCATTTT. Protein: CASSFGQDSMAQHF.

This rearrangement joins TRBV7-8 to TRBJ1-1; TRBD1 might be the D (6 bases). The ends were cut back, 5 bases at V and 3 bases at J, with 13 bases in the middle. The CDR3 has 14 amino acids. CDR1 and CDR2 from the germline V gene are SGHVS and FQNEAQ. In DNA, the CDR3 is TGTGCCAGCAGCATAACAGGGTGGGACACTGAAGCTTTCTTT. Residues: CASSITGWDTEAFF.

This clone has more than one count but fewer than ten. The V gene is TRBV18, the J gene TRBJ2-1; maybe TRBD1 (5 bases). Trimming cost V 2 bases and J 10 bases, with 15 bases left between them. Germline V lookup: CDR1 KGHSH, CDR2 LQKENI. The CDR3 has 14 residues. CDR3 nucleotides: TGTGCCAGCTCACCAAGGTCCCGGCCAGGGGAGCAGTTCTTC. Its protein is CASSPRSRPGEQFF.

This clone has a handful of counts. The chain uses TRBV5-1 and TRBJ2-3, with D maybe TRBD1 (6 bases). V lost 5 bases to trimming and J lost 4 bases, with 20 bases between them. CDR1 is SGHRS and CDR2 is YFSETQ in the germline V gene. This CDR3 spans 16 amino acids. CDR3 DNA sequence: TGCGCCAGCAGTCACCCCGGACAGACCTCGGCAGATACGCAGTATTTT. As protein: CASSHPGQTSADTQYF.

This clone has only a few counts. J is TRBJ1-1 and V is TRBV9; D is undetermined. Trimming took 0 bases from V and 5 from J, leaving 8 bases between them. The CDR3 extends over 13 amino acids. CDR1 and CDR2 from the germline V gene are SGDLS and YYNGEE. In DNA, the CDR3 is TGTGCCAGCAGCGTAGAGCAGGCAACTGAAGCTTTCTTT. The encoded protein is CASSVEQATEAFF.

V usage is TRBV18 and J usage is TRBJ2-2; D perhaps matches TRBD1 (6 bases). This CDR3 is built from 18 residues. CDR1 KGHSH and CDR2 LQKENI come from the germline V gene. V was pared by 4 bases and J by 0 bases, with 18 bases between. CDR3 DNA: TGTGCCAGCTCACTGCCCGGGCGCCGGGACACGAACACCGGGGAGCTGTTTTTT. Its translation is CASSLPGRRDTNTGELFF.

The CDR3 is CASSLTSLGAGELFF. The CDR3 DNA sequence: TGTGCCAGCAGCTTAACGTCTCTCGGTGCCGGGGAGCTGTTTTTT. The chain joins TRBV7-3 to TRBJ2-2; D unresolved. This CDR3 is built from 15 residues. Germline CDR1 is SGHTA and CDR2 is FQGTGA. V was trimmed by 0 bases and J by 6 bases, leaving 11 bases between them.

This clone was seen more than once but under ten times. CDR3 nucleotides: TGTGCCAGCAGCTTACTCGGACAGCCTCGGGAGACCCAGTACTTC. As protein: CASSLLGQPRETQYF. The rearrangement joins TRBV7-2 to TRBJ2-5, with D possibly TRBD1 on 6 matching bases. Trimming cost V 2 bases and J 5 bases, with 15 bases left between them. CDR3 size: 15 residues. The V gene's germline CDR1 is SGHTA and CDR2 FQGNSA.

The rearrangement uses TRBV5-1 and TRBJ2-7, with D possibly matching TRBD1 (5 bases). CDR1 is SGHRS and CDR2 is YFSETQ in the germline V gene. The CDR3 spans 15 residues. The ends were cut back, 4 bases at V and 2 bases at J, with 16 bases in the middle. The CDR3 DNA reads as TGCGCCAGCAGCGACCTCTCCGGCAGGGCCTACGAGCAGTACTTC. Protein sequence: CASSDLSGRAYEQYF. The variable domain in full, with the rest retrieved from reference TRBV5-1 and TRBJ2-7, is KAGVTQTPRYLIKTRGQQVTLSCSPISGHRSVSWYQQTPGQGLQFLFEYFSETQRNKGNFPGRFSGRQFSNSRSEMNVSTLELGDSALYLCASSDLSGRAYEQYFGPGTRLTVT.

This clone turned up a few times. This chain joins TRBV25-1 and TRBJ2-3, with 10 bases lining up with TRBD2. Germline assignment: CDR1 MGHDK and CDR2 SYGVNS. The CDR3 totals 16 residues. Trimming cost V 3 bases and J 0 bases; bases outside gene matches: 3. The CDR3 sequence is CASSEWTSGSTDTQYF. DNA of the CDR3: TGTGCCAGCAGTGAGTGGACTAGCGGAAGCACAGATACGCAGTATTTT.

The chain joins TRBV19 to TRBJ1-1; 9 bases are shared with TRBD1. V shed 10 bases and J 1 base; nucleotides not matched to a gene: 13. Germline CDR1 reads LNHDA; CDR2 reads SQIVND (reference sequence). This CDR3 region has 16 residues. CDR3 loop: CATLGRDRDANTEAFF. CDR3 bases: TGTGCCACCCTGGGCCGGGACAGGGATGCGAACACTGAAGCTTTCTTT.

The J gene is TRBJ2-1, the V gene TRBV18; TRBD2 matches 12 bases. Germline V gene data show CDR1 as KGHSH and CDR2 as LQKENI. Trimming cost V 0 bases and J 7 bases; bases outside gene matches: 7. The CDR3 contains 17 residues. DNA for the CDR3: TGTGCCAGCTCACCACCGGCTAGCGGGAGGGCCAGTAATGAGCAGTTCTTC. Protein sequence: CASSPPASGRASNEQFF.